The rows below give T cell receptor beta chains drawn from one sample of a study of response to subunit inactivated influenza vaccine. Each CDR3 protein is one row after TCRdb ran MiXCR on the RT-PCR reads. The sample lists some 480,000 distinct CDR3 sequences; 10% to 11% were seen once. Material: PBMCs from blood, obtained 40 to 50 days after vaccination. Receptors originate from a man aged 50-60 years who received an inactivated influenza vaccine. The CDR3 runs from the conserved cysteine through the conserved F or W. The order of the fields is D gene, CDR3 length, J gene, clone size, V gene, CDR3 DNA, CDR3 protein. A D gene is named only where the DNA matches it firmly. Not every row has a clone size; where given, it reads once, few, many or a size class.

TRBD2,16,TRBJ2-3,.,TRBV6-5,TGTGCCAGCAGTTACCCTCAGACTAGCGGGGTCAGTACGCAGTATTTT,CASSYPQTSGVSTQYF
TRBD1,14,TRBJ1-2,many,TRBV20-1,TGCAGTGCTAGCAGACAGGGGGCGATCAATGGCTACACCTTC,CSASRQGAINGYTF
TRBD2,11,TRBJ2-1,few,TRBV28,TGTGCCAGCAGTTCGAGCGGGAGTCCGTTCTTC,CASSSSGSPFF
TRBD2,14,TRBJ2-2,.,TRBV4-3,TGCGCCAGCAGCCAAGATCGGGGGGGCGGGGAGCTGTTTTTT,CASSQDRGGGELFF
.,11,TRBJ1-3,.,TRBV5-6,TGTGCCAGCAGCCGGGCGAACACCATATATTTT,CASSRANTIYF
.,14,TRBJ2-2,many,TRBV12-3/TRBV12-4,TGTGCCAGCCGGGGCCAGGGAGGCACCGGGGAGCTGTTTTTT,CASRGQGGTGELFF
.,15,TRBJ2-3,.,TRBV20-1,TGCAGTGCTAGTCCCCGAGGGGGGGCCACAGATACGCAGTATTTT,CSASPRGGATDTQYF
.,18,TRBJ2-7,few,TRBV10-3,TGTGCCGCGGCCCAGAGGGGGTTACAGGGTTCGGACTACTACGAGCAGTACTTC,CAAAQRGLQGSDYYEQYF
.,13,TRBJ2-4,many,TRBV29-1,TGCAGCGTTGCCCCAGACTCCTCTAACATTCAGTACTTC,CSVAPDSSNIQYF
.,14,TRBJ2-1,.,TRBV27,TGTGCCAGCAGGACTATCAGGAGGGGTATTGAGCAGTTCTTC,CASRTIRRGIEQFF
.,16,TRBJ2-2,many,TRBV15,TGTGCCACCAGCAGAGATCGCAGGGGGAACACCGGGGAGCTGTTTTTT,CATSRDRRGNTGELFF
.,13,TRBJ1-5,few,TRBV6-2/TRBV6-3,TGTGCCAGCAGTTACGTAGGGAGCCAGCCCCAGCATTTT,CASSYVGSQPQHF
.,11,TRBJ1-5,few,TRBV3-1,TGTGCCAGCAGCCAGGGGGAACGCCAGCATTTT,CASSQGERQHF
TRBD2,15,TRBJ2-2,many,TRBV6-1,TGTGCCAGTGGCCTTCCTAGCGGCCACACCGGGGAGCTGTTTTTT,CASGLPSGHTGELFF
.,16,TRBJ1-1,many,TRBV5-6,TGTGCCAGCAGCCCTAGACAACTACCCTTGAGAACTGAAGCTTTCTTT,CASSPRQLPLRTEAFF
.,14,TRBJ2-3,.,TRBV5-6,TGTGCCAGCAGCTTAAGTCCAGGCGGAGATACGCAGTATTTT,CASSLSPGGDTQYF
.,14,TRBJ2-5,few,TRBV28,TGTGCCAGCAGTTTCATAAACGAGAGGGTGACCCAGTACTTC,CASSFINERVTQYF
.,15,TRBJ1-2,many,TRBV4-1,TGCGCCAGCAGCCAAGATCCGACAGTCGGTTATGGCTACACCTTC,CASSQDPTVGYGYTF
TRBD1,15,TRBJ2-1,.,TRBV20-1,TGCAGTGCTAACCTACAGGGGGCAGGTACCGATGAGCAGTTCTTC,CSANLQGAGTDEQFF
.,16,TRBJ2-7,many,TRBV5-1,TGCGCCAGCAGCTTGTATAGGGACGGCAGATCCTACGAGCAGTACTTC,CASSLYRDGRSYEQYF
.,15,TRBJ2-2,.,TRBV7-6,TGTGCCAGCAGCCGGCTCACCGCCAACACCGGGGAGCTGTTTTTT,CASSRLTANTGELFF
.,15,TRBJ1-6,.,TRBV19,TGTGCCAGTAGTAAAGGGGCGACTTTAAGATCACCCCTCCACTTT,CASSKGATLRSPLHF
TRBD2,14,TRBJ2-5,many,TRBV5-6,TGTGCCAGCAGCAGGGGACTAGAACAAGAGACCCAGTACTTC,CASSRGLEQETQYF
.,14,TRBJ2-7,.,TRBV10-3,TGTGCCATCAGTGGACAGGTTCCCTCCTACGAGCAGTACTTC,CAISGQVPSYEQYF
.,14,TRBJ2-5,many,TRBV12-3/TRBV12-4,TGTGCCAGCAGTCGGACCCCTAAACAAGAGACCCAGTACTTC,CASSRTPKQETQYF
TRBD1,14,TRBJ1-5,many,TRBV2,TGTGCCAGCAGTGACGGGACAGGATGGCAGCCCCAGCATTTT,CASSDGTGWQPQHF
TRBD2,16,TRBJ2-1,few,TRBV20-1,TGCAGTGCTAGAGATTGGAGCGGGAGCTCCTACAATGAGCAGTTCTTC,CSARDWSGSSYNEQFF
.,13,TRBJ2-2,many,TRBV12-3/TRBV12-4,TGTGCCAGCAGCCCAACAGGGCTCGGGGAGCTGTTTTTT,CASSPTGLGELFF
TRBD1,14,TRBJ1-6,.,TRBV5-1,TGCGCCAGCATGCCGGGACAGGGGAATTCACCCCTCCACTTT,CASMPGQGNSPLHF
TRBD2,16,TRBJ2-3,.,TRBV5-1,TGCGCCAGCAGCCCCGGCTCGGGGGGGGGAGTGGATACGCAGTATTTT,CASSPGSGGGVDTQYF
.,16,TRBJ1-4,once,TRBV28,TGTGCCAGCAGTTTGACGGGGGGCCGATTGACTCAAAAACTGTTTTTT,CASSLTGGRLTQKLFF
.,13,TRBJ2-3,few,TRBV7-2,TGTGCCAGCAGCTTAGCGCGAGAGGCCCCGCAGTATTTT,CASSLAREAPQYF
.,14,TRBJ1-2,few,TRBV6-5,TGTGCCAGCAGTTCCCGCGCAGACAGTGGCGGCTACACCTTC,CASSSRADSGGYTF
.,16,TRBJ1-6,many,TRBV11-2,TGTGCCAGCAGCTTAGTCTCCGGGCCGCGTCACCCACCCCTCCACTTT,CASSLVSGPRHPPLHF
.,18,TRBJ2-7,few,TRBV11-1,TGTGCCAGCAGCTTAGTGAAGTTAAAAGCCAACTCCTCCTACGAGCAGTACTTC,CASSLVKLKANSSYEQYF
TRBD1,15,TRBJ2-7,many,TRBV7-9,TGTGCCAGCAGCTCGGGACAGGGGGCGATCAACGAGCAGTACTTC,CASSSGQGAINEQYF
TRBD2,16,TRBJ2-5,.,TRBV4-1,TGCGCCAGCAGCCAAGCCAAGCGGGGGCTCAGGGAGACCCAGTACTTC,CASSQAKRGLRETQYF
.,14,TRBJ1-1,.,TRBV12-3/TRBV12-4,TGTGCCAGCAGTACGACAGTAGGTACCACTGAAGCTTTCTTT,CASSTTVGTTEAFF
TRBD1,15,TRBJ2-7,many,TRBV15,TGTGCCACCAGCAGAGATTTGGGCAGGGGGTACGAGCAGTACTTC,CATSRDLGRGYEQYF